Each of the 27 T cell receptor beta chains below was sequenced from the same sample in a study of T cell responses to AZD1222 COVID-19 vaccine. Here immunoSEQ multiplex PCR was the method, and the copy in TCRdb shows in-frame clones only, minus some. Seen here are more than 100,000 clones, about 90% observed once, and the top ten hold around a tenth. Sequencing used peripheral blood, obtained on day 0 of AZD1222 vaccination. Source of these receptors: an adult in good health.

This clone was observed a handful of times. The rearrangement links TRBV27 to TRBJ2-7; D unresolved. The CDR3 has 12 amino acids. Trimming stripped 4 bases from V and 13 bases from J, with 17 bases between. The germline gives CDR1 MNHEY, CDR2 SMNVEV (reference sequence). CDR3 nucleotide sequence: TGTGCCAGCAGTTACGTGGGCTTACGATTATACTTC. Translation gives CASSYVGLRLYF.

The chain links TRBV9 to TRBJ2-6, with 9 bases identical to TRBD2. V was clipped by 0 bases and J by 0 bases; unmatched bases: 4. This CDR3 has 18 residues. CDR1 SGDLS and CDR2 YYNGEE come from the germline V gene. The CDR3 region is CASSVGGGAFSGANVLTF. The CDR3 DNA reads as TGTGCCAGCAGCGTAGGCGGGGGGGCCTTCTCTGGGGCCAACGTCCTGACTTTC. The full variable domain, rest sourced from reference TRBV9 and TRBJ2-6, is DSGVTQTPKHLITATGQRVTLRCSPRSGDLSVYWYQQSLDQGLQFLIQYYNGEERAKGNILERFSAQQFPDLHSELNLSSLELGDSALYFCASSVGGGAFSGANVLTFGAGSRLTVL.

The rearrangement links TRBV7-2 to TRBJ2-5; the D gene is possibly TRBD2 (7 bases). The germline V and J ends were trimmed by 3 bases and 6 bases, with 8 bases remaining between them. The CDR3 has 12 residues. CDR1 and CDR2 (germline): SGHTA, FQGNSA. The CDR3 DNA is TGTGCCAGCAGCTTCGGGGGGCAGACCCAGTACTTC. This translates into CASSFGGQTQYF.

A single count supports this clone. The rearrangement links TRBV4-3 to TRBJ2-5; no clear D gene. Germline V gene lookup returns CDR1 LGHNA and CDR2 YSLEER. The V end was cut by 2 bases, the J end by 4 bases, with 8 bases between. This CDR3 is built from 13 residues. DNA for the CDR3: TGCGCCAGCAGCCAAAGGGAAGGAGAGACCCAGTACTTC. This translates into CASSQREGETQYF.

The chain combines TRBV9 with TRBJ2-7; no firm D call. The CDR3 sequence is 11 residues long. Trimming stripped 0 bases from V and 3 bases from J, with 1 base between. Germline lookup yields CDR1 SGDLS and CDR2 YYNGEE. CDR3 in DNA: TGTGCCAGCAGCGTAGACTACGAGCAGTACTTC. Its protein product is CASSVDYEQYF.

This clone was counted once. The gene calls are TRBV19 and TRBJ2-7; 7 bases line up with TRBD1. Germline assignment: CDR1 LNHDA and CDR2 SQIVND (reference sequence). The junction had 7 bases not matched to a gene; V was cut back by 7 bases and J by 4 bases. The CDR3 runs to 13 residues. Written as DNA, the CDR3 is TGTGCCAGTATTCTGGGACAGCATTACGAGCAGTACTTC. Its translation is CASILGQHYEQYF. Using reference TRBV19 and TRBJ2-7 for the parts outside the CDR3, the full variable domain is DGGITQSPKYLFRKEGQNVTLSCEQNLNHDAMYWYRQDPGQGLRLIYYSQIVNDFQKGDIAEGYSVSREKKESFPLTVTSAQKNPTAFYLCASILGQHYEQYFGPGTRLTVT.

The chain combines TRBV24-1 with TRBJ2-2; D is perhaps TRBD1 (5 bases). The CDR3 runs 19 residues. CDR1 and CDR2 from the germline V gene are KGHDR and SFDVKD. Trimming took off 0 bases at V and 0 bases at J, with 16 bases between the two ends. The CDR3 region has the DNA TGTGCCACCAGTGATTTGCCGGGTCTAACAGGCCCGAACACCGGGGAGCTGTTTTTT. As protein: CATSDLPGLTGPNTGELFF.

The CDR3 is CASSNWGDRGNEQYF. CDR3 coding DNA: TGTGCCAGCAGCAACTGGGGGGACAGGGGGAACGAGCAGTACTTC. J is TRBJ2-7 and V is TRBV27, with 11 bases aligning to TRBD1. Trimming at V came to 6 bases and at J to 5 bases, leaving 9 bases not matched to a gene. CDR1 and CDR2 (germline): MNHEY, SMNVEV (reference sequence). This CDR3 has 15 residues.

This rearrangement joins TRBV5-1 to TRBJ1-2; weak D call: TRBD1 (6 bases). Between the trimmed V and J ends, which lost 8 bases and 0 bases, there was a span of 17 bases. CDR1 is SGHRS and CDR2 is YFSETQ in the germline V gene. The CDR3 runs to 15 residues. The CDR3 sequence is CARSWAGTTNYGYTF. The DNA for the CDR3 is TGCGCCAGGTCCTGGGCCGGGACAACTAACTATGGCTACACCTTC.

A few counts support this clone. The V and J genes are TRBV7-9 and TRBJ1-2; D is unclear. Trimming stripped 1 base from V and 0 bases from J, with 6 bases between. The CDR3 is made up of 14 amino acids. CDR1 is SEHNR and CDR2 is FQNEAQ in the germline V gene (reference sequence). The CDR3 protein is CASSLGQTNYGYTF. The CDR3 region has the DNA TGTGCCAGCAGCTTAGGCCAGACTAACTATGGCTACACCTTC.

The chain recombines TRBV6-5 with TRBJ1-6; 10 positions match TRBD1. After removal of 4 bases from V and 7 bases from J, the junction contained 4 bases not matched to a gene. The CDR3 contains 15 residues. CDR1 and CDR2 (germline): MNHEY, SVGAGI. The CDR3 coding sequence is TGTGCCAGCAGTTTCGACAGGGGGCTCAATTCACCCCTCCACTTT. Protein: CASSFDRGLNSPLHF.

As DNA, the CDR3 is TGTGCCAGCAGCTTTGGTTTTACTAACTATGGCTACACCTTC. Translated: CASSFGFTNYGYTF. The rearrangement joins TRBV13 to TRBJ1-2; the D is unclear. Deletions cut 3 bases from V and 0 bases from J, with 8 bases between. This CDR3 has 14 residues. Germline CDR1 and CDR2: PRHDT and FYEKMQ (reference sequence). The variable domain in full, completed from reference TRBV13 and TRBJ1-2, reads AAGVIQSPRHLIKEKRETATLKCYPIPRHDTVYWYQQGPGQDPQFLISFYEKMQSDKGSIPDRFSAQQFSDYHSELNMSSLELGDSALYFCASSFGFTNYGYTFGSGTRLTVV.

This chain joins TRBV27 and TRBJ1-1; D not resolved. The CDR3 consists of 13 residues. Germline V lookup: CDR1 MNHEY, CDR2 SMNVEV (reference sequence). Deletions cut 1 base from V and 1 base from J, with 4 bases between. DNA for the CDR3: TGTGCCAGCAGTTTATTCCAGAACACTGAAGCTTTCTTT. This sequence encodes CASSLFQNTEAFF.

The gene calls are TRBV9 and TRBJ2-1; D gene unclear. Germline V CDR1 and CDR2: SGDLS, YYNGEE. The CDR3 loop spans 15 amino acids. Trimming removed 0 bases at V and 0 bases at J, with 7 bases between. The CDR3 sequence: CASSVVPSSYNEQFF. In DNA, the CDR3 is TGTGCCAGCAGCGTAGTCCCGAGCTCCTACAATGAGCAGTTCTTC.

This clone was counted once. V and J are TRBV12-3 or TRBV12-4 and TRBJ1-5; no firm D call. This CDR3 is built from 13 residues. The V end was cut by 5 bases, the J end by 6 bases, with 11 bases between. CDR3 region: CASSPIGSQPQHF. CDR3 DNA sequence: TGTGCCAGCAGTCCGATAGGGAGTCAGCCCCAGCATTTT.

V is TRBV29-1 and J is TRBJ2-3; D tentatively fits TRBD1 or TRBD2 (6 bases each). Trimming pared 5 bases from V and 5 bases from J, leaving 23 bases between. CDR3 length: 16 residues. Germline assignment: CDR1 SQVTM and CDR2 ANQGSEA. The CDR3 DNA follows: TGCAGCGTTCTCGTGGGGGGCTTAGGAACGGGAGATACGCAGTATTTT. This translates into CSVLVGGLGTGDTQYF.

This chain connects TRBV7-8 to TRBJ2-5, with D possibly being TRBD1 or TRBD2 (6 bases each). V was clipped by 2 bases and J by 4 bases, with 20 bases between them. The CDR3 runs to 17 residues. Germline loops: CDR1 SGHVS, CDR2 FQNEAQ. CDR3 nucleotide sequence: TGTGCCAGCAGCTTAAATTTCCCCTTGGGGGGCGGAGAGACCCAGTACTTC. This translates into CASSLNFPLGGGETQYF.

The chain has TRBV2 and TRBJ2-7; 9 bases align to TRBD1. The CDR3 has 14 residues. V gave up 6 bases and J gave up 9 bases; unmatched junction bases: 12. The germline CDR1 and CDR2 sequences are SNHLY and FYNNEI. The CDR3 spells CASSPDRGKSRQYF. DNA of the CDR3: TGTGCCAGCAGCCCCGACAGGGGGAAGTCTAGGCAGTACTTC.

This chain uses TRBV12-3 or TRBV12-4 with TRBJ2-1, with D perhaps matching TRBD2 (5 bases). CDR3 length: 13 residues. Trimming removed 7 bases from V and 10 bases from J, with 17 bases in between. The CDR3 region is CASKGGGRWEQFF. The CDR3 DNA follows: TGTGCCAGCAAAGGAGGAGGTCGTTGGGAGCAGTTCTTC.

The V call is TRBV13, the J call TRBJ2-3, with D perhaps TRBD2 (6 bases). V was cut by 4 bases and J by 4 bases, with 18 bases left in between. The CDR3 is 16 residues long. Germline V CDR1 and CDR2: PRHDT, FYEKMQ (reference sequence). The chain's CDR3 is CASSWDFGSFADTQYF. The DNA for the CDR3 is TGTGCCAGCAGCTGGGACTTCGGGTCCTTTGCAGATACGCAGTATTTT.

The chain is built from TRBV7-3 and TRBJ2-2; D gene unclear. This CDR3 spans 15 amino acids. V was cut by 2 bases and J by 5 bases, with 12 bases left in between. Germline CDR1 is SGHTA and CDR2 is FQGTGA. CDR3 DNA: TGTGCCAGCAGCTTACTTGGACCCCAGACCGGGGAGCTGTTTTTT. Its translation: CASSLLGPQTGELFF.

The genes are TRBV5-4 and TRBJ1-6; possibly TRBD1 for D (6 bases). The germline CDR1 and CDR2 sequences are SGHNT and YYREEE (reference sequence). The CDR3 is 15 residues long. V lost 1 base, J lost 1 base, and 6 bases lay in between. The CDR3 here is CASSLTGSYNSPLHF. In DNA, the CDR3 is TGTGCCAGCAGCTTGACAGGGTCCTATAATTCACCCCTCCACTTT.

The V call is TRBV28, the J call TRBJ2-2; 15 positions match TRBD2. CDR3 length: 22 amino acids. V dropped 6 bases and J dropped 7; count of bases not matched to a gene: 24. The germline CDR1 and CDR2 sequences are MDHEN and SYDVKM. The CDR3 here is CASRPGTGGMRTSGRAFGELFF. The CDR3 region has the DNA TGTGCCAGCAGACCCGGGACAGGGGGGATGAGGACTAGCGGGAGGGCCTTCGGGGAGCTGTTTTTT. Using reference TRBV28 and TRBJ2-2 for the parts outside the CDR3, the full variable domain is DVKVTQSSRYLVKRTGEKVFLECVQDMDHENMFWYRQDPGLGLRLIYFSYDVKMKEKGDIPEGYSVSREKKERFSLILESASTNQTSMYLCASRPGTGGMRTSGRAFGELFFGEGSRLTVL.

The rearrangement uses TRBV2 and TRBJ2-2; D gene uncertain. Trimming cost V 4 bases and J 1 base, with 7 bases left between them. This CDR3 spans 14 amino acids. CDR1 and CDR2 (germline): SNHLY, FYNNEI. CDR3 bases: TGTGCCAGCAGTGTAAGCAAGAACACCGGGGAGCTGTTTTTT. Protein product: CASSVSKNTGELFF. Complete variable domain (other parts from reference TRBV2 and TRBJ2-2): EPEVTQTPSHQVTQMGQEVILRCVPISNHLYFYWYRQILGQKVEFLVSFYNNEISEKSEIFDDQFSVERPDGSNFTLKIRSTKLEDSAMYFCASSVSKNTGELFFGEGSRLTVL.

This clone is judged large. Mismatch with germline at one junction end may stem from a read error. This chain joins TRBV2 and TRBJ2-1, with D uncertain. The CDR3 extends over 12 amino acids. Germline V CDR1 and CDR2: SNHLY, FYNNEI. CDR3 amino acids: CASSYSDNEQFF. The DNA for the CDR3 is TGTGCCAGCAGCTACTCCGACAATGAGCAGTTCTTC.

The V call is TRBV19, the J call TRBJ2-7; no clear D gene. The CDR3 runs 14 residues. In germline, CDR1 is LNHDA, CDR2 SQIVND (reference sequence). Trimming took 3 bases from V and 0 from J, leaving 9 bases between them. The CDR3 DNA follows: TGTGCCAGTAGTATGTCTCGGAGCTCCTACGAGCAGTACTTC. Translated, it gives CASSMSRSSYEQYF.

The rearrangement links TRBV29-1 to TRBJ1-2; D possibly corresponds to TRBD1 (5 bases). This CDR3 contains 12 residues. Germline CDR1 is SQVTM and CDR2 is ANQGSEA. CDR3 region: CSVLGTSDGYTF. CDR3 DNA: TGCAGTGTCCTAGGGACGTCCGATGGCTACACCTTC.